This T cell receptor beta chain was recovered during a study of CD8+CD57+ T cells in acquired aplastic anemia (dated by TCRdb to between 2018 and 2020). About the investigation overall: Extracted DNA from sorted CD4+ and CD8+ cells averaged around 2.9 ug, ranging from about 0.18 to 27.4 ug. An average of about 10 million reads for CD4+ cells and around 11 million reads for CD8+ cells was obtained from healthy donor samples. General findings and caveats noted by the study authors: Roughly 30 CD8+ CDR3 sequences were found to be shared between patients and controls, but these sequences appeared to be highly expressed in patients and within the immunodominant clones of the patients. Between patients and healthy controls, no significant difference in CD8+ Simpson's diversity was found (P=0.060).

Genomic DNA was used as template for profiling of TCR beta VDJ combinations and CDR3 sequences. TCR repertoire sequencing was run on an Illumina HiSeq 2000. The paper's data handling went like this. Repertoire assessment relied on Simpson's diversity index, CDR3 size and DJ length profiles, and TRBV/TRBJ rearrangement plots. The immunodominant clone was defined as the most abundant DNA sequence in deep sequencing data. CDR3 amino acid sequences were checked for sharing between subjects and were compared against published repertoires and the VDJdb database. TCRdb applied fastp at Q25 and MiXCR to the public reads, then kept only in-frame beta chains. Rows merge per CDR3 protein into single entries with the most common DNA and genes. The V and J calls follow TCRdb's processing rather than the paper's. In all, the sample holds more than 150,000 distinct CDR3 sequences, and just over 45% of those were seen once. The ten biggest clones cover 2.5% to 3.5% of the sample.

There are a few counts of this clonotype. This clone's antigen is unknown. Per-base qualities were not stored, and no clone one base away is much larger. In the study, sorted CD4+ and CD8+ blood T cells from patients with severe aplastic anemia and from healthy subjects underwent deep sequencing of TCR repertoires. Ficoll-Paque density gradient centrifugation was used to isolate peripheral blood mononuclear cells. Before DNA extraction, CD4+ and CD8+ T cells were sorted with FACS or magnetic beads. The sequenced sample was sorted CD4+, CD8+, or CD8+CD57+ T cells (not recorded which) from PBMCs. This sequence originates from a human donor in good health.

CDR3 loop: CASSDLGRVNTEAFF. Here is the DNA: TGTGCCAGCAGTGATTTGGGGAGGGTGAACACTGAAGCTTTCTTT. This receptor chain uses TRBV6-1 and TRBJ1-1, with the identity of the D gene unclear. According to the germline V gene, CDR1 reads MNHNS and CDR2 reads SASEGT. A distance of 11 bases separates the germline ends of V and J, which lose 3 bases and 0 bases respectively. The CDR3 sequence holds 15 residues, the cysteine and phenylalanine included. CDR3 DNA only is kept here, 45 bases in frame from base 1.